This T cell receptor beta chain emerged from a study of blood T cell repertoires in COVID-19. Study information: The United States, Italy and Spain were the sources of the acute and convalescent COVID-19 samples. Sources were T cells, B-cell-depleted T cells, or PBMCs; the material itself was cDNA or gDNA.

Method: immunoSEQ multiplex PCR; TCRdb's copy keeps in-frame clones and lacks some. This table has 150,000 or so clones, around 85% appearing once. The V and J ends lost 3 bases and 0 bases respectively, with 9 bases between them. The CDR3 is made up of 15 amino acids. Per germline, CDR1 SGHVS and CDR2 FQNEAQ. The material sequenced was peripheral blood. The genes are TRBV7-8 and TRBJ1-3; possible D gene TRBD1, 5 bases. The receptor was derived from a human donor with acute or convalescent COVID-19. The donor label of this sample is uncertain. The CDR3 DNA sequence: TGTGCCAGCAGCTTGGGACTGCTCTCTGGAAACACCATATATTTT. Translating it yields CASSLGLLSGNTIYF.